These T cell receptor beta chains were read from a single sample in a study of blood T cell repertoires in COVID-19. Measured with immunoSEQ multiplex PCR; TCRdb has only the in-frame clones, and not every one. Here the sample spans a few hundred thousand clones, over 75% being singletons. Sequences were obtained from PBMCs or T cells enriched from blood (not recorded which). These receptors came from a man aged 25 to 40 who had recovered from COVID-19. CDR3s include the opening cysteine and the closing phenylalanine or tryptophan. A D gene is named only where the DNA matches it firmly. Clone size, where shown, is once, few, many, or a class for clones that have expanded.

v_call: TRBV7-7
j_call: TRBJ2-5
clone_size: -
d_call: -
cdr3_aa: CASSIMTGEGETQYF
cdr3_nt: TGTGCTAGCAGCATCATGACAGGGGAGGGGGAGACCCAGTACTTC

v_call: TRBV30
j_call: TRBJ2-3
clone_size: -
d_call: -
cdr3_aa: CAWSVRGGTDTQYF
cdr3_nt: TGTGCCTGGAGTGTAAGGGGTGGCACAGATACGCAGTATTTT

v_call: TRBV5-1
j_call: TRBJ2-1
clone_size: -
d_call: TRBD1
cdr3_aa: CATGPGTAYNEQFF
cdr3_nt: TGCGCCACCGGGCCCGGGACAGCTTACAATGAGCAGTTCTTC

v_call: TRBV16
j_call: TRBJ1-2
clone_size: -
d_call: TRBD1
cdr3_aa: CASSQSTGAINYGYTF
cdr3_nt: TGTGCCAGCAGCCAATCGACAGGGGCGATAAACTATGGCTACACCTTC

v_call: TRBV25-1
j_call: TRBJ1-5
clone_size: -
d_call: -
cdr3_aa: CASSAGSNQPQHF
cdr3_nt: TGTGCCAGCAGCGCCGGTAGCAATCAGCCCCAGCATTTT

v_call: TRBV2
j_call: TRBJ2-2
clone_size: many
d_call: -
cdr3_aa: CASSVQGNTGELFF
cdr3_nt: TGTGCCAGCAGCGTCCAGGGGAACACCGGGGAGCTGTTTTTT

v_call: TRBV2
j_call: TRBJ1-1
clone_size: -
d_call: TRBD1
cdr3_aa: CASSATGGDGTEAFF
cdr3_nt: TGTGCCAGCAGTGCGACAGGGGGTGATGGCACTGAAGCTTTCTTT

v_call: TRBV15
j_call: TRBJ1-6
clone_size: -
d_call: -
cdr3_aa: CATSRDRVGNSPLHF
cdr3_nt: TGTGCCACCAGCAGAGACAGGGTCGGCAATTCACCCCTCCACTTT

v_call: TRBV18
j_call: TRBJ2-3
clone_size: -
d_call: -
cdr3_aa: CASSPGPVGTDTQYF
cdr3_nt: TGTGCCAGCTCACCAGGGCCGGTAGGCACAGATACGCAGTATTTT

v_call: TRBV11-1
j_call: TRBJ2-1
clone_size: -
d_call: TRBD2
cdr3_aa: CASSPLTSSSYNEQFF
cdr3_nt: TGTGCCAGCAGCCCATTGACTAGCAGCTCCTACAATGAGCAGTTCTTC

v_call: TRBV4-3
j_call: TRBJ2-1
clone_size: -
d_call: -
cdr3_aa: CASSQDPARNEQFF
cdr3_nt: TGCGCCAGCAGCCAAGATCCGGCTAGGAATGAGCAGTTCTTC

v_call: TRBV9
j_call: TRBJ2-3
clone_size: -
d_call: TRBD2
cdr3_aa: CASSDRVAGGTDTQYF
cdr3_nt: TGTGCCAGCAGCGATCGGGTAGCGGGGGGCACAGATACGCAGTATTTT

v_call: TRBV15
j_call: TRBJ2-2
clone_size: -
d_call: -
cdr3_aa: CATSRDLQTNTGELFF
cdr3_nt: TGTGCCACCAGCAGAGATCTACAGACGAACACCGGGGAGCTGTTTTTT

v_call: TRBV11-2
j_call: TRBJ2-5
clone_size: -
d_call: -
cdr3_aa: CASSADRETQYF
cdr3_nt: TGTGCCAGCAGCGCGGACAGAGAGACCCAGTACTTC

v_call: TRBV6-5
j_call: TRBJ1-2
clone_size: once
d_call: -
cdr3_aa: CASSFGRAYGYTF
cdr3_nt: TGTGCCAGCAGTTTCGGCAGGGCCTATGGCTACACCTTC

v_call: TRBV16
j_call: TRBJ1-2
clone_size: -
d_call: -
cdr3_aa: CASSMGPTSYGYTF
cdr3_nt: TGTGCCAGCAGCATGGGGCCGACGAGCTATGGCTACACCTTC

v_call: TRBV28
j_call: TRBJ2-7
clone_size: -
d_call: -
cdr3_aa: CASSLTGSSYEQYF
cdr3_nt: TGTGCCAGCAGCCTCACCGGTAGTTCTTACGAGCAGTACTTC

v_call: TRBV10-3
j_call: TRBJ1-4
clone_size: -
d_call: -
cdr3_aa: CAIRGQGQGEKLFF
cdr3_nt: TGTGCCATCAGGGGTCAGGGTCAGGGTGAAAAACTGTTTTTT

v_call: TRBV27
j_call: TRBJ2-5
clone_size: -
d_call: TRBD1
cdr3_aa: CASRSRTGYGRETQYF
cdr3_nt: TGTGCCAGCAGAAGCAGGACAGGGTACGGGCGGGAGACCCAGTACTTC

v_call: TRBV29-1
j_call: TRBJ2-3
clone_size: -
d_call: -
cdr3_aa: CSARGTDTQYF
cdr3_nt: TGCAGCGCCCGGGGAACAGATACGCAGTATTTT

v_call: TRBV12-2
j_call: TRBJ2-7
clone_size: -
d_call: -
cdr3_aa: CASRGMGLAGATVGPYEQYF
cdr3_nt: TGTGCAAGTCGAGGTATGGGACTAGCGGGGGCGACCGTCGGACCCTACGAGCAGTACTTC

v_call: TRBV9
j_call: TRBJ1-3
clone_size: -
d_call: -
cdr3_aa: CASSRRYGTTYSGNTIYF
cdr3_nt: TGTGCCAGCAGCCGCCGATATGGGACAACCTACTCTGGAAACACCATATATTTT

v_call: TRBV7-2
j_call: TRBJ2-7
clone_size: few
d_call: TRBD2
cdr3_aa: CASSLRSGGSTYEQYF
cdr3_nt: TGTGCCAGCAGCTTAAGAAGCGGCGGGAGTACCTACGAGCAGTACTTC

v_call: TRBV3-1/TRBV3-2
j_call: TRBJ1-2
clone_size: many
d_call: -
cdr3_aa: CASSFHGDNYGYTF
cdr3_nt: TGTGCCAGCAGCTTCCACGGAGATAACTATGGCTACACCTTC

v_call: TRBV7-8
j_call: TRBJ1-2
clone_size: -
d_call: -
cdr3_aa: CASSLTTDYGYTF
cdr3_nt: TGTGCCAGCAGCTTGACAACGGACTATGGCTACACCTTC

v_call: TRBV15
j_call: TRBJ1-5
clone_size: -
d_call: TRBD1
cdr3_aa: CATSDWTGYNQPQHF
cdr3_nt: TGTGCCACCAGCGATTGGACAGGCTACAATCAGCCCCAGCATTTT

v_call: TRBV7-9
j_call: TRBJ2-3
clone_size: -
d_call: -
cdr3_aa: CASSLSTSTDTQYF
cdr3_nt: TGTGCCAGCAGCTTGTCGACATCCACAGATACGCAGTATTTT

v_call: TRBV4-1
j_call: TRBJ2-1
clone_size: -
d_call: -
cdr3_aa: CASSQDSSYNEQFF
cdr3_nt: TGCGCCAGCAGCCAAGACAGCTCCTACAATGAGCAGTTCTTC

v_call: TRBV9
j_call: TRBJ1-2
clone_size: -
d_call: -
cdr3_aa: CASSVEVAGLYGYTF
cdr3_nt: TGTGCCAGCAGCGTAGAGGTGGCGGGACTCTATGGCTACACCTTC

v_call: TRBV4-3
j_call: TRBJ1-5
clone_size: -
d_call: -
cdr3_aa: CASSQEQSNQPQHF
cdr3_nt: TGCGCCAGCAGCCAAGAGCAGAGCAATCAGCCCCAGCATTTT

v_call: TRBV12-3/TRBV12-4
j_call: TRBJ2-7
clone_size: -
d_call: -
cdr3_aa: CASSLVGGEQYF
cdr3_nt: TGTGCCAGCAGTTTAGTAGGGGGCGAGCAGTACTTC

v_call: TRBV7-2
j_call: TRBJ2-3
clone_size: -
d_call: -
cdr3_aa: CASSPTNTDTQYF
cdr3_nt: TGTGCCAGCTCCCCGACAAACACAGATACGCAGTATTTT

v_call: TRBV2
j_call: TRBJ1-1
clone_size: -
d_call: -
cdr3_aa: CASSGRNTEAFF
cdr3_nt: TGTGCCAGCAGCGGGAGGAACACTGAAGCTTTCTTT

v_call: TRBV9
j_call: TRBJ2-2
clone_size: -
d_call: TRBD2
cdr3_aa: CASSGPTSGGRTSGELFF
cdr3_nt: TGTGCCAGCAGCGGCCCTACTAGCGGGGGGCGAACTTCCGGGGAGCTGTTTTTT

v_call: TRBV5-6
j_call: TRBJ1-1
clone_size: -
d_call: -
cdr3_aa: CASSLWQTVGNTEAFF
cdr3_nt: TGTGCCAGCAGCTTGTGGCAGACCGTGGGCAACACTGAAGCTTTCTTT

v_call: TRBV4-3
j_call: TRBJ1-6
clone_size: -
d_call: -
cdr3_aa: CASSQGLRNSPLHF
cdr3_nt: TGCGCCAGCAGCCAAGGATTGAGAAATTCACCCCTCCACTTT

v_call: TRBV3-1/TRBV3-2
j_call: TRBJ2-1
clone_size: once
d_call: TRBD2
cdr3_aa: CASSRGLAGGKRNEQFF
cdr3_nt: TGTGCCAGCAGCCGGGGACTAGCGGGGGGGAAACGCAATGAGCAGTTCTTC

v_call: TRBV12-5
j_call: TRBJ2-5
clone_size: -
d_call: -
cdr3_aa: CASGLGARGRETQYF
cdr3_nt: TGTGCTAGTGGTTTGGGGGCCAGGGGAAGAGAGACCCAGTACTTC

v_call: TRBV4-2
j_call: TRBJ2-6
clone_size: -
d_call: -
cdr3_aa: CASSPTTGSGGANVLTF
cdr3_nt: TGTGCCAGCAGCCCGACGACAGGTTCGGGAGGGGCCAACGTCCTGACTTTC

v_call: TRBV12-3/TRBV12-4
j_call: TRBJ2-7
clone_size: -
d_call: TRBD1
cdr3_aa: CASSRQGYYEQYF
cdr3_nt: TGTGCCAGCAGTCGACAGGGATACTACGAGCAGTACTTC

v_call: TRBV4-2
j_call: TRBJ1-1
clone_size: -
d_call: TRBD1
cdr3_aa: CASSYRGQGGVTEAFF
cdr3_nt: TGTGCCAGCAGCTACAGGGGACAGGGGGGGGTCACTGAAGCTTTCTTT

v_call: TRBV4-1
j_call: TRBJ1-5
clone_size: -
d_call: -
cdr3_aa: CASSQVGGQRNQPQHF
cdr3_nt: TGCGCCAGCAGCCAAGTGGGTGGACAGCGCAATCAGCCCCAGCATTTT

v_call: TRBV3-1/TRBV3-2
j_call: TRBJ1-4
clone_size: -
d_call: -
cdr3_aa: CASSQDWGGLFF
cdr3_nt: TGTGCCAGCAGCCAAGATTGGGGAGGGCTGTTTTTT

v_call: TRBV4-2
j_call: TRBJ1-3
clone_size: -
d_call: -
cdr3_aa: CASSQEGDRSTIYF
cdr3_nt: TGTGCCAGCAGCCAAGAAGGCGACAGGAGCACCATATATTTT

v_call: TRBV7-2
j_call: TRBJ2-1
clone_size: -
d_call: -
cdr3_aa: CASSLNQLGLEQFF
cdr3_nt: TGTGCCAGCAGCTTAAATCAGTTGGGCCTTGAGCAGTTCTTC

v_call: TRBV9
j_call: TRBJ1-1
clone_size: few
d_call: -
cdr3_aa: CASKRELNTEAFF
cdr3_nt: TGTGCCAGCAAACGGGAACTGAACACTGAAGCTTTCTTT

v_call: TRBV5-1
j_call: TRBJ1-1
clone_size: -
d_call: TRBD1
cdr3_aa: CASSLSSVHGTGDRRTEAFF
cdr3_nt: TGCGCCAGCAGCTTGTCGTCGGTACACGGGACAGGGGATCGTCGCACTGAAGCTTTCTTT

v_call: TRBV19
j_call: TRBJ1-1
clone_size: -
d_call: -
cdr3_aa: CASSILGEVNTEAFF
cdr3_nt: TGTGCCAGTAGTATATTGGGGGAGGTGAACACTGAAGCTTTCTTT

v_call: TRBV10-3
j_call: TRBJ2-1
clone_size: -
d_call: -
cdr3_aa: CAISEGADFRYEQFF
cdr3_nt: TGTGCCATCAGTGAGGGAGCGGACTTTCGGTATGAGCAGTTCTTC

v_call: TRBV7-2
j_call: TRBJ1-1
clone_size: -
d_call: -
cdr3_aa: CASSPPTENTEAFF
cdr3_nt: TGTGCCAGCAGCCCCCCCACAGAGAACACTGAAGCTTTCTTT

v_call: TRBV3-1/TRBV3-2
j_call: TRBJ2-1
clone_size: -
d_call: -
cdr3_aa: CASSQVGGSYNEQFF
cdr3_nt: TGTGCCAGCAGCCAAGTAGGGGGTTCCTACAATGAGCAGTTCTTC